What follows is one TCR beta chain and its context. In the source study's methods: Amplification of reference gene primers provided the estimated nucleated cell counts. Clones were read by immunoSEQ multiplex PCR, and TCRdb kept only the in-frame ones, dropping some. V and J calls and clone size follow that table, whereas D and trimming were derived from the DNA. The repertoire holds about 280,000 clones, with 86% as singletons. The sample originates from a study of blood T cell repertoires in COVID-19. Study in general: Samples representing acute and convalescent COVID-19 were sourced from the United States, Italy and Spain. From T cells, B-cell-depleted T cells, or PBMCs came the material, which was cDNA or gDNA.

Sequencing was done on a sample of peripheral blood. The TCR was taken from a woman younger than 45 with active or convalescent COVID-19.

CDR3 residues: CASSGGGQGPTKNIQYF. CDR3 DNA sequence: TGTGCCAGCAGCGGAGGTGGACAGGGACCAACCAAAAACATTCAGTACTTC. The rearrangement joins TRBV5-4 to TRBJ2-4, with TRBD1 identical over 8 bases. V shed 4 bases and J 2 bases; nucleotides not matched to a gene: 11. Germline CDR1 and CDR2: SGHNT and YYREEE (reference sequence). The CDR3 totals 17 residues.